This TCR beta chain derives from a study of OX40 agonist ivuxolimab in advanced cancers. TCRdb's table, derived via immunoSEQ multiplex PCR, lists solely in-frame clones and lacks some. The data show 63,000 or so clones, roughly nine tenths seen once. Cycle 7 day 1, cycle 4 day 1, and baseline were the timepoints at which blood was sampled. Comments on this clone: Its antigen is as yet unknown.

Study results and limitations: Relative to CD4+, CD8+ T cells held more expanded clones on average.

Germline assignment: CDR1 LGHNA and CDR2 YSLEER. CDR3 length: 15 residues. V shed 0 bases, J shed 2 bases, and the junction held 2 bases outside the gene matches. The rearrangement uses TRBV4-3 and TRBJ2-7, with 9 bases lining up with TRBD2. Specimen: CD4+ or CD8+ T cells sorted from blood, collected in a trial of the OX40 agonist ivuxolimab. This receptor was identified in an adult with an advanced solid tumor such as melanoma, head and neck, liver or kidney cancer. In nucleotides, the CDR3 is TGCGCCAGCAGCCAAGATCTAGCGGGAACCTACGAGCAGTACTTC. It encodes CASSQDLAGTYEQYF.